A single sample is the source of the 25 T cell receptor beta chains below, sequenced in a study of OX40 agonist ivuxolimab in advanced cancers. Clones were sequenced by immunoSEQ multiplex PCR, and TCRdb holds only the in-frame ones, with some missing. Of about 71,000 clones listed, roughly 89% are singletons. Here the sequenced sample was CD4+ or CD8+ T cells sorted from blood, taken in a trial of the OX40 agonist ivuxolimab. These receptor sequences come from an adult with an advanced solid tumor such as melanoma, head and neck, liver or kidney cancer.

The chain uses TRBV19 and TRBJ2-6; unclear D gene. The ends were cut back, 4 bases at V and 0 bases at J, with 19 bases in the middle. The CDR3 runs to 19 residues. Germline assignment: CDR1 LNHDA and CDR2 SQIVND (reference sequence). The chain's CDR3 is CASSTSSPGSLSGANVLTF. CDR3 DNA: TGTGCCAGTAGTACGTCTTCTCCCGGGTCACTCTCTGGGGCCAACGTCCTGACTTTC.

This chain joins TRBV6-1 and TRBJ1-2; D gene uncertain. V was clipped by 0 bases and J by 4 bases, with 12 bases between them. The CDR3 length is 15 residues. Germline-derived CDR1 and CDR2 are MNHNS and SASEGT. CDR3 nucleotides: TGTGCCAGCAGTGAAGCTGAGGGCGGGGTCTATGGCTACACCTTC. This translates into CASSEAEGGVYGYTF.

This clone showed up just a few times. The chain uses TRBV28 and TRBJ1-5; weak D call: TRBD1 (5 bases). V gave up 1 base and J gave up 7 bases, with 8 bases separating them. The germline V gene has CDR1 MDHEN and CDR2 SYDVKM. CDR3 size: 13 residues. CDR3: CASSLSGRQPQHF. CDR3 sequence (DNA): TGTGCCAGCAGTTTATCGGGGCGCCAGCCCCAGCATTTT.

This chain joins TRBV7-7 and TRBJ2-7; a possible D gene is TRBD2 (6 bases). V shed 11 bases and J shed 4 bases, with 24 bases lying between them. Looked up from germline, CDR1 is SSHAT and CDR2 is FNYEAQ (reference sequence). The CDR3 is 15 amino acids. The CDR3 DNA follows: TGTGCCGGACTACGAGGAGGGCGGGTAGAGTACGAGCAGTACTTC. Its translation: CAGLRGGRVEYEQYF.

The genes are TRBV4-1 and TRBJ1-4; TRBD1 is a possible D gene (5 bases). Germline assignment: CDR1 MGHRA and CDR2 YSYEKL. The length of the CDR3 is 14 residues. Trimming shortened V by 2 bases and J by 9 bases, and 13 bases separated the two germline ends. In nucleotides, the CDR3 is TGCGCCAGCAGCCAAACACCCAGGGCTCAAAAACTGTTTTTT. Encoded protein: CASSQTPRAQKLFF.

This rearrangement joins TRBV4-1 to TRBJ2-7, with 8 bases fitting TRBD2. CDR3 length: 17 residues. V dropped 0 bases and J dropped 7; count of bases not matched to a gene: 14. The germline gives CDR1 MGHRA, CDR2 YSYEKL. CDR3 nucleotide sequence: TGCGCCAGCAGCCAAGATACGCAACTAGCGGACCTCATGGAGCAGTACTTC. Translated: CASSQDTQLADLMEQYF.

The rearrangement links TRBV11-2 to TRBJ2-3, with TRBD2 matching over 11 bases. CDR1 is SGHAT and CDR2 is FQNNGV in the germline V gene. The CDR3 runs to 16 residues. V lost 0 bases, J lost 1 base, and 0 bases stayed unmatched. CDR3 region: CASSLEGLAGTDTQYF. The CDR3 nucleotides are TGTGCCAGCAGCTTAGAGGGACTAGCGGGCACAGATACGCAGTATTTT.

This chain uses TRBV7-9 with TRBJ1-2; no definite D call. There are 15 residues in the CDR3. Trimming stripped 1 base from V and 4 bases from J, with 13 bases between. The V gene's germline CDR1 is SEHNR and CDR2 FQNEAQ (reference sequence). Here the CDR3 reads CASSLESPLSYGYTF. In DNA, the CDR3 is TGTGCCAGCAGCTTAGAGTCACCGCTTTCCTATGGCTACACCTTC. Full variable domain (rest looked up from reference TRBV7-9 and TRBJ1-2): DTGVSQNPRHKITKRGQNVTFRCDPISEHNRLYWYRQTLGQGPEFLTYFQNEAQLEKSRLLSDRFSAERPKGSFSTLEIQRTEQGDSAMYLCASSLESPLSYGYTFGSGTRLTVV.

The V call is TRBV9, the J call TRBJ2-5; 8 bases map to TRBD2. The CDR3 covers 14 residues. With 0 bases clipped from V and 5 bases from J, the junction kept 3 bases outside the gene matches. Germline CDR1 and CDR2: SGDLS and YYNGEE. CDR3 DNA: TGTGCCAGCAGCGTAGCGGGGGGGCCGGAGACCCAGTACTTC. Amino acids: CASSVAGGPETQYF.

The chain is built from TRBV7-3 and TRBJ2-1, with TRBD1 identical over 10 bases. V shed 3 bases, J shed 4 bases, and the junction held 6 bases outside the gene matches. In germline, CDR1 is SGHTA, CDR2 FQGTGA. This CDR3 has 16 amino acids. The CDR3 DNA sequence: TGTGCCAGCAGCTTGTCCCCGGGACAGGGGTACAATGAGCAGTTCTTC. Protein: CASSLSPGQGYNEQFF.

The V and J genes are TRBV11-2 and TRBJ1-1, with D possibly being TRBD1 (5 bases). The CDR3 covers 13 residues. Germline V gene sequence: CDR1 SGHAT, CDR2 FQNNGV. V was shortened by 5 bases and J by 6 bases, with 13 bases between the two germline ends. CDR3 coding DNA: TGTGCCAGCAGCCGAAGCCTGGGGGCTGAAGCTTTCTTT. This codes for CASSRSLGAEAFF.

The rearrangement joins TRBV6-1 to TRBJ2-7; D might be TRBD2 (7 bases). This CDR3 is built from 13 residues. V gave up 10 bases and J gave up 4 bases, with 17 bases separating them. Germline-derived CDR1 and CDR2 are MNHNS and SASEGT. The CDR3 coding sequence is TGTGCCACCCAGCGGGGACAACGTTACGAGCAGTACTTC. It specifies CATQRGQRYEQYF.

The genes are TRBV6-6 and TRBJ1-2; D might be TRBD1 (5 bases). V was pared by 5 bases and J by 4 bases, with 14 bases between. The CDR3 is made up of 14 amino acids. Germline-derived CDR1 and CDR2 are MNHNY and SVGAGI (reference sequence). The CDR3 bases are TGTGCCAGCAGTCCTACGGGTGACAGCTATGGCTACACCTTC. It yields the protein CASSPTGDSYGYTF.

The J gene is TRBJ1-5, the V gene TRBV18, with TRBD1 as a possible D gene (6 bases). V lost 3 bases and J 6 bases, leaving 12 bases between the germline ends. The CDR3 sequence is 14 residues long. From germline, CDR1 is KGHSH and CDR2 LQKENI. For the CDR3, the DNA is TGTGCCAGCTCACCTTCAGGGGCAAGTCAGCCCCAGCATTTT. It codes for CASSPSGASQPQHF.

The chain employs TRBV11-2 and TRBJ2-1, with D perhaps matching TRBD1 (6 bases). The CDR3 totals 12 residues. The germline V gene encodes CDR1 SGHAT and CDR2 FQNNGV. Trimming stripped 4 bases from V and 8 bases from J, with 9 bases between. CDR3 in amino acids: CASSSNRDEQFF. The DNA for the CDR3 is TGTGCCAGCAGCTCTAACAGGGATGAGCAGTTCTTC.

This clone has just a few counts. The V and J genes are TRBV29-1 and TRBJ2-5, with D perhaps given as TRBD1 or TRBD2 (5 bases each). Germline CDR1 is SQVTM and CDR2 is ANQGSEA. The CDR3 runs 14 residues. Trimming took off 6 bases at V and 2 bases at J, with 16 bases between the two ends. The CDR3 nucleotides are TGCAGCGTGGCAAACCGGGGCCTACAAGAGACCCAGTACTTC. It specifies CSVANRGLQETQYF. Full variable domain (remainder filled in from reference TRBV29-1 and TRBJ2-5): SAVISQKPSRDICQRGTSLTIQCQVDSQVTMMFWYRQQPGQSLTLIATANQGSEATYESGFVIDKFPISRPNLTFSTLTVSNMSPEDSSIYLCSVANRGLQETQYFGPGTRLLVL.

The table lists this clone with a count of one. This chain's CDR3 is CASSEIPFQGSYGYTF. The CDR3 DNA reads TGTGCCAGCAGTGAAATACCCTTTCAAGGAAGCTATGGCTACACCTTC. The chain combines TRBV6-1 with TRBJ1-2; D remains ambiguous. This CDR3 spans 16 amino acids. Germline values: CDR1 MNHNS, CDR2 SASEGT. Trimming left V 2 bases short and J 4 bases short, with 17 bases between.

J is TRBJ2-7 and V is TRBV30; D might be TRBD1 or TRBD2, each matching 5 bases. V was pared by 3 bases and J by 6 bases, with 18 bases between. The germline gives CDR1 GTSNPN, CDR2 SVGIG (reference sequence). This CDR3 region has 14 residues. CDR3 region: CAWSLRGLDPEQYF. CDR3 nucleotide sequence: TGTGCCTGGAGCCTCCGGGGCCTGGATCCCGAGCAGTACTTC.

This chain joins TRBV4-2 and TRBJ2-6; D gene ambiguous. CDR1 LGHNA and CDR2 YNFKEQ come from the germline V gene. The CDR3 spans 17 residues. V was cut by 1 base and J by 4 bases, with 14 bases left in between. DNA for the CDR3: TGTGCCAGCAGCCAAGTGGTCGCCGGATCCGGGGCCAACGTCCTGACTTTC. Amino acids: CASSQVVAGSGANVLTF.

The chain has TRBV18 and TRBJ1-5; maybe TRBD1 (5 bases). The V end lost 6 bases, the J end lost 0 bases, and 9 bases lay between the germline ends. Per the germline V gene, CDR1 is KGHSH and CDR2 is LQKENI. The CDR3 runs 14 residues. This chain's CDR3 is CASSETGSNQPQHF. Written as DNA, the CDR3 is TGTGCCAGCTCTGAAACAGGTAGCAATCAGCCCCAGCATTTT.

The V call is TRBV25-1, the J call TRBJ1-2; TRBD1 agrees at 8 bases. The ends lost 5 bases at V and 4 bases at J; junction bases unmatched: 9. Germline V gene lookup returns CDR1 MGHDK and CDR2 SYGVNS. This CDR3 spans 15 amino acids. Here the CDR3 DNA reads TGTGCCAGCAGTTACTCCGGGACAGGCGCCTATGGCTACACCTTC. Amino acids: CASSYSGTGAYGYTF.

The chain recombines TRBV21-1 with TRBJ2-5; the D segment call TRBD2 is taken from the table without a DNA check. The DNA end is more similar to TRBJ2-7, so the J call may be wrong. TRBV21-1 is described as a pseudogene. The CDR3 extends over 15 amino acids. The CDR3 loop is CASSKAGGSVYEQYF. The CDR3 DNA reads as TGTGCCAGCAGCAAAGCGGGCGGGAGCGTATACGAGCAGTACTTC.

The gene calls are TRBV19 and TRBJ2-7; D perhaps matches TRBD1 (6 bases). This CDR3 has 14 residues. Germline CDR1 and CDR2: LNHDA and SQIVND (reference sequence). V lost 4 bases, J lost 1 base, and 11 bases lay in between. As DNA, the CDR3 is TGTGCCAGTAGTAGGGGGACACAGTCCTACGAGCAGTACTTC. Its translation is CASSRGTQSYEQYF.

This sequence joins TRBV9 and TRBJ2-3; D uncertain. CDR3 length: 15 residues. V was trimmed by 0 bases and J by 2 bases, leaving 10 bases between them. Germline values: CDR1 SGDLS, CDR2 YYNGEE. The CDR3 DNA sequence: TGTGCCAGCAGCGTAGAAGGAGCGACCACAGATACGCAGTATTTT. Its translation is CASSVEGATTDTQYF.

The chain has TRBV7-6 and TRBJ2-3; 8 bases line up with TRBD2. With 1 base clipped from V and 0 bases from J, the junction kept 0 bases outside the gene matches. The CDR3 runs to 15 residues. Germline V gives CDR1 SGHVS, CDR2 FNYEAQ. The CDR3 loop reads CASSLVAGSTDTQYF. CDR3 coding DNA: TGTGCCAGCAGCTTAGTAGCGGGGAGCACAGATACGCAGTATTTT.